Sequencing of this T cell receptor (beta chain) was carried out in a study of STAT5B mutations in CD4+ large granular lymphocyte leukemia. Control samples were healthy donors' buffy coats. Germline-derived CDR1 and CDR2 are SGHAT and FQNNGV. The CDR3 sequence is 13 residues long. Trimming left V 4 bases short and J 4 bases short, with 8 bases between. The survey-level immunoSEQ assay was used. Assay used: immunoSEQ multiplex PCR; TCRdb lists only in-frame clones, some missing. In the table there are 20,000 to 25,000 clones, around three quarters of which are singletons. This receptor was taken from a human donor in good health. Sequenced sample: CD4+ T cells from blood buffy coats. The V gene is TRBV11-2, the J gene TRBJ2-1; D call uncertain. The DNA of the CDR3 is TGTGCCAGCAGCTCCCCCCCATACAATGAGCAGTTCTTC. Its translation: CASSSPPYNEQFF.